This T cell receptor beta chain was recorded in a study of Graves' ophthalmopathy and Graves' hyperthyroidism. With 2 bases removed from V and 7 bases from J, the gap between germline ends came to 8 bases. The CDR3 is 12 amino acids. Germline V gives CDR1 PRHDT, CDR2 FYEKMQ (reference sequence). TCR beta CDR3 regions were amplified from RNA transcripts. An initial RT-PCR round employing HTBI primers preceded a second-round multiplex PCR. TCRdb reprocessed the multiplex PCR reads via MiXCR and lists one record per CDR3 protein. The sample includes 600,000 to 700,000 distinct CDR3 sequences, roughly 41% of them seen just once. This clonotype came up many times.

The receptor comes from an adult man with Graves' ophthalmopathy. This chain links TRBV13 with TRBJ1-1, with a tentative D call TRBD1 (5 bases). The sequencing sample was made of peripheral blood. CDR3 residues: CASSLPTGEAFF. The CDR3 nucleotides read TGTGCCAGCAGCTTACCCACAGGTGAAGCTTTCTTT.